This section outlines one T cell receptor (beta chain) sequence together with its context. This entry comes from a study of blood T cell repertoires in COVID-19. Study in general: PBMCs, B-cell-depleted T cells, or T cells were the source of the cDNA or gDNA that made up the material.

Study processing details: Amplification from reference gene primers served as the basis for estimated nucleated cell counts. Repertoires were generated with immunoSEQ multiplex PCR, while TCRdb's copy carries only in-frame clones and drops some. Clonal size and the V and J genes are those of that table, whereas D and trimming came from the DNA. The table shows about 56,000 clones, with 80% to 90% occurring only once. Sequenced input: peripheral blood. The clonotype comes from a woman of 80 years or more with acute or convalescent COVID-19.

CDR3 nucleotides: TGTGCCAGCAGCACAGCGGGGGGTGGGGCGAACACCGGGGAGCTGTTTTTT. Its protein product is CASSTAGGGANTGELFF. The V call is TRBV9, the J call TRBJ2-2; 9 bases line up with TRBD2. Germline V gene sequence: CDR1 SGDLS, CDR2 YYNGEE. V shed 4 bases and J 0 bases; nucleotides not matched to a gene: 7. This CDR3 is 17 amino acids long.